The 15 T cell receptor beta chains in this list originate from one sample, sequenced in a study of cytomegalovirus exposure and HLA in healthy donors. Primers included in the PCR were 60 Vbeta and 13 Jbeta primers. Sequencing was performed with immunoSEQ multiplex PCR; in TCRdb, only in-frame clones are kept and a portion is missing. Among fewer than 200,000 clones, over 80% were seen once, and the ten largest hold roughly 1.9%. The sample was PBMCs. The source is a human donor in good health.

A note on this clone: Relative to the germline gene, one junction end is altered; a read error may explain this. V is TRBV7-9 and J is TRBJ1-2, with 7 bases fitting TRBD1. The germline gives CDR1 SEHNR, CDR2 FQNEAQ (reference sequence). This CDR3 contains 15 residues. CDR3 loop: CSSNKLGTARRGYTF. In nucleotides, the CDR3 is TGTTCCAGCAACAAACTCGGGACAGCCAGACGGGGCTACACCTTC.

The chain links TRBV2 to TRBJ2-2; 8 bases map to TRBD1. Trimming took 7 bases from V and 1 from J; bases not matched to a gene: 5. CDR1 is SNHLY, CDR2 FYNNEI, per germline. CDR3 length: 15 amino acids. DNA for the CDR3: TGTGCCAGCACCGCCGGGACAGGGAACACCGGGGAGCTGTTTTTT. Translation gives CASTAGTGNTGELFF. The variable domain in full, with the rest retrieved from reference TRBV2 and TRBJ2-2, is EPEVTQTPSHQVTQMGQEVILRCVPISNHLYFYWYRQILGQKVEFLVSFYNNEISEKSEIFDDQFSVERPDGSNFTLKIRSTKLEDSAMYFCASTAGTGNTGELFFGEGSRLTVL.

The chain joins TRBV7-2 to TRBJ2-2, with D possibly being TRBD1 (5 bases). The CDR3 contains 15 residues. Germline CDR1 reads SGHTA; CDR2 reads FQGNSA. V lost 0 bases to trimming and J lost 3 bases, with 8 bases between them. For the CDR3, the DNA is TGTGCCAGCAGCTTAGCAGGGGTCGACACCGGGGAGCTGTTTTTT. Translation gives CASSLAGVDTGELFF.

The rearrangement joins TRBV4-3 to TRBJ2-1; 10 nucleotides line up with TRBD2. The CDR3 sequence is 16 residues long. With V trimmed by 0 bases and J by 5 bases, 4 bases remained unmatched. Germline lookup yields CDR1 LGHNA and CDR2 YSLEER. CDR3 sequence (DNA): TGCGCCAGCAGCCAAGATGACCTAGCGGGGGACAATGAGCAGTTCTTC. The encoded protein is CASSQDDLAGDNEQFF.

The CDR3, as DNA: TGTGCCAGCAGTTTAGGGAGGGGTTATTCCTACAATGAGCAGTTCTTC. Protein: CASSLGRGYSYNEQFF. The chain couples TRBV27 to TRBJ2-1; 7 bases agree with TRBD2. CDR1 and CDR2 (germline): MNHEY, SMNVEV (reference sequence). The CDR3 runs 16 residues. With V trimmed by 2 bases and J by 1 base, 5 bases remained unmatched.

This chain connects TRBV7-2 to TRBJ1-6; 8 bases line up with TRBD1. Germline V gives CDR1 SGHTA, CDR2 FQGNSA. The V and J ends lost 5 bases and 9 bases, in that order; junction bases with no gene match: 9. The CDR3 contains 15 residues. The CDR3 reads CASSQGQAEVSPLHF. For the CDR3, the DNA is TGTGCCAGCAGCCAGGGACAGGCCGAAGTTTCACCCCTCCACTTT.

The J gene is TRBJ2-7, the V gene TRBV10-2; TRBD1 agrees at 7 bases. Trimming cost V 1 base and J 1 base; bases outside gene matches: 7. The CDR3 totals 16 residues. Germline V gene lookup returns CDR1 WSHSY and CDR2 SAAADI. The CDR3 DNA reads as TGCGCCAGCAGTGAGTTGGGGACAGTAGAATCCTACGAGCAGTACTTC. Protein product: CASSELGTVESYEQYF.

CDR3 in DNA: TGTGCCAGCAGCTTGGGGACAGTCAATCAGCCCCAGCATTTT. Its translation is CASSLGTVNQPQHF. The chain has TRBV7-2 and TRBJ1-5; 7 bases are a match to TRBD1. The CDR3 extends over 14 amino acids. From germline, CDR1 is SGHTA and CDR2 FQGNSA. V lost 3 bases, J lost 3 bases, and 2 bases stayed unmatched.

This sequence joins TRBV10-3 and TRBJ1-4; 7 bases are a match to TRBD1. Germline-derived CDR1 and CDR2 are ENHRY and SYGVKD. V lost 1 base, J lost 4 bases, and 3 bases stayed unmatched. The CDR3 loop spans 15 amino acids. CDR3 residues: CAISEWGQINEKLFF. The CDR3 DNA follows: TGTGCCATCAGTGAGTGGGGACAGATTAATGAAAAACTGTTTTTT.

This clone was recorded a few times. The rearrangement links TRBV13 to TRBJ2-7, with D possibly matching TRBD1 (6 bases). Trimming took 5 bases from V and 5 from J, leaving 19 bases between them. Germline V gene data show CDR1 as PRHDT and CDR2 as FYEKMQ (reference sequence). The CDR3 extends over 15 amino acids. CDR3 sequence reads: CASSQGRGGSDEQYF. The DNA for the CDR3 is TGTGCCAGCAGCCAGGGAAGAGGGGGTAGCGACGAGCAGTACTTC.

The chain recombines TRBV25-1 with TRBJ2-3, with TRBD2 matching over 9 bases. Germline values: CDR1 MGHDK, CDR2 SYGVNS. This CDR3 has 15 amino acids. The trim removed 3 bases at V and 2 bases at J, leaving 3 bases unmatched. The CDR3 coding sequence is TGTGCCAGCAGTGAGCGGGGGGGCAACACAGATACGCAGTATTTT. Amino acids: CASSERGGNTDTQYF.

The CDR3 bases are TGTGCCATCAGTGGACTAACAGGGAACACCATATATTTT. Amino acid sequence: CAISGLTGNTIYF. The chain combines TRBV10-3 with TRBJ1-3; weak D call: TRBD1 (6 bases). The CDR3 runs to 13 residues. V was pared by 4 bases and J by 7 bases, with 11 bases between. In germline, CDR1 is ENHRY, CDR2 SYGVKD.

The chain uses TRBV18 and TRBJ1-4, with D hard to call. V gave up 0 bases and J gave up 7 bases, with 12 bases separating them. CDR3 length: 15 amino acids. Germline values: CDR1 KGHSH, CDR2 LQKENI. The CDR3 nucleotides are TGTGCCAGCTCACCACCGGGCGGGGTAGGTGAAAAACTGTTTTTT. It yields the protein CASSPPGGVGEKLFF.

The genes are TRBV19 and TRBJ1-1; perhaps TRBD1 as D (6 bases). The CDR3 is 16 amino acids. Trimming cost V 9 bases and J 3 bases, with 23 bases left between them. Germline V gene data show CDR1 as LNHDA and CDR2 as SQIVND (reference sequence). The CDR3 nucleotides are TGTGCCAGCGACGGGTACGCCAGGGGCTTGGACACTGAAGCTTTCTTT. Amino acid sequence: CASDGYARGLDTEAFF.

The chain recombines TRBV27 with TRBJ1-6; 7 positions match TRBD1. From germline, CDR1 is MNHEY and CDR2 SMNVEV (reference sequence). V was clipped by 0 bases and J by 10 bases; unmatched bases: 6. This CDR3 region has 15 residues. As DNA, the CDR3 is TGTGCCAGCAGTTTATCGACAGGGTCCCAGTCACCCCTCCACTTT. Translated: CASSLSTGSQSPLHF.